Listed below are T cell receptor beta chains from one sample, sequenced in a study of CD8 T cells in Susac syndrome. TCRdb itself ran the immunoSEQ multiplex PCR reads through MiXCR, one entry per CDR3 protein. Among roughly 120,000 distinct CDR3 sequences listed, 90% to 95% were seen once. Sequencing was carried out using CD4+ T cells from PBMCs. The receptor source for this set is a human donor with multiple sclerosis. Each CDR3 is given with its conserved first and last residue. D genes are given only for firm matches. Clone size is not always given. Where it is, it says once, few, many or a class for expanded clones.

CDR3 protein	CDR3 DNA	clone size	V gene	J gene	D gene
CASSIPYLNTEAFF	TGTGCCAGTAGTATTCCCTACCTGAACACTGAAGCTTTCTTT	NA	TRBV19	TRBJ1-1	NA
CASSPLQDFGNTIYF	TGTGCCAGCTCACCACTGCAGGACTTCGGAAACACCATATATTTT	NA	TRBV18	TRBJ1-3	NA
CSARDRVWNTYEQYF	TGCAGTGCTAGAGATCGGGTCTGGAACACCTACGAGCAGTACTTC	once	TRBV20-1	TRBJ2-7	NA
CASSLESGGDYGYTF	TGTGCCAGCAGCTTAGAATCGGGGGGGGACTATGGCTACACCTTC	NA	TRBV7-9	TRBJ1-2	NA
CASSEGLSSYEQYF	TGTGCCAGCAGCGAGGGACTGAGCTCCTACGAGCAGTACTTC	NA	TRBV5-4	TRBJ2-7	NA
CASSLVAGANYGYTF	TGCGCCAGCAGCTTGGTTGCGGGGGCTAACTATGGCTACACCTTC	NA	TRBV5-1	TRBJ1-2	NA
CASSQETRMLETQYF	TGTGCCAGCAGCCAAGAAACTAGAATGTTAGAGACCCAGTACTTC	NA	TRBV3-1	TRBJ2-5	NA
CASSPGVGLPGQGQRPSYEQYF	TGTGCCAGCAGCCCAGGCGTGGGACTACCGGGACAGGGCCAGCGGCCCTCCTACGAGCAGTACTTC	NA	TRBV11-1	TRBJ2-7	TRBD1
CASSQGSTGGHTEAFF	TGTGCCAGCAGCCAAGGGAGTACAGGGGGCCACACTGAAGCTTTCTTT	NA	TRBV4-2	TRBJ1-1	TRBD1
CASSSGARNEQFF	TGTGCCAGCAGCTCGGGGGCTAGGAATGAGCAGTTCTTC	NA	TRBV7-3	TRBJ2-1	NA
CSSLWGTGRYGYTF	TGCAGCTCCCTGTGGGGCACAGGAAGATATGGCTACACCTTC	NA	TRBV29-1	TRBJ1-2	NA
CASSSLAADTQYF	TGTGCCAGCAGTTCTCTGGCGGCAGATACGCAGTATTTT	NA	TRBV12-3/TRBV12-4	TRBJ2-3	NA
CASSSPRGHTIYF	TGTGCCAGCAGTTCTCCCAGGGGTCACACCATATATTTT	NA	TRBV5-6	TRBJ1-3	NA
CASSHQGTEAFF	TGTGCCAGCAGTCATCAGGGAACTGAAGCTTTCTTT	NA	TRBV12-3/TRBV12-4	TRBJ1-1	NA
CSAEFDRDTEAFF	TGCAGTGCCGAATTCGACAGGGACACTGAAGCTTTCTTT	once	TRBV20-1	TRBJ1-1	TRBD1
CASSRGGGTEAFF	TGTGCCAGCAGCAGAGGGGGAGGCACTGAAGCTTTCTTT	NA	TRBV7-9	TRBJ1-1	NA
CASSIPPGAGANVLTF	TGTGCCAGTAGTATCCCCCCAGGAGCTGGGGCCAACGTCCTGACTTTC	NA	TRBV19	TRBJ2-6	NA
CASSLGTQGGETQYF	TGTGCCAGCAGCTTAGGGACACAGGGGGGAGAGACCCAGTACTTC	NA	TRBV11-3	TRBJ2-5	TRBD1
CASSEQGLAEAFF	TGTGCCAGCAGTGAGCAGGGGTTGGCTGAAGCTTTCTTT	NA	TRBV25-1	TRBJ1-1	NA
CASSPRAVGNEKLFF	TGTGCCAGCAGTCCCAGGGCAGTGGGAAATGAAAAACTGTTTTTT	NA	TRBV6-5	TRBJ1-4	NA
CASSLGDPGQGSIQYF	TGTGCCAGCAGCTTAGGGGATCCGGGACAGGGGTCCATTCAGTACTTC	NA	TRBV7-9	TRBJ2-4	TRBD1
CASSQEIVAYTQYF	TGTGCCAGCAGCCAAGAAATCGTAGCATATACGCAGTATTTT	NA	TRBV4-2	TRBJ2-3	NA
CASSLFPGLVTNNEQFF	TGTGCCAGCAGCCTCTTCCCGGGACTAGTGACCAACAATGAGCAGTTCTTC	NA	TRBV11-2	TRBJ2-1	TRBD2
CASSSYGYTF	TGTGCCAGCAGTTCCTATGGCTACACCTTC	few	TRBV6-5	TRBJ1-2	NA
CASSTGTGKETQYF	TGTGCCAGTAGTACCGGGACAGGGAAGGAGACCCAGTACTTC	NA	TRBV19	TRBJ2-5	TRBD1
CASSGWTSGSGNEQFF	TGTGCCAGTAGTGGGTGGACTAGCGGGAGTGGAAATGAGCAGTTCTTC	once	TRBV19	TRBJ2-1	TRBD2
CASSLSGRDEAFF	TGTGCCAGTAGTCTTTCGGGGCGCGATGAAGCTTTCTTT	NA	TRBV19	TRBJ1-1	NA
CASSDDSSGANVLTF	TGTGCCAGCAGTGACGACAGCTCTGGGGCCAACGTCCTGACTTTC	NA	TRBV6-5	TRBJ2-6	NA
CANTKGGPINYGYTF	TGTGCCAACACAAAGGGGGGCCCGATTAACTATGGCTACACCTTC	NA	TRBV12-3/TRBV12-4	TRBJ1-2	NA
CASSPGNRGTQDTQYF	TGCGCCAGCAGCCCCGGTAACAGGGGTACACAAGATACGCAGTATTTT	NA	TRBV5-1	TRBJ2-3	TRBD1